A single T cell receptor (beta chain) is shown here with its context. The trim removed 0 bases at V and 6 bases at J, leaving 7 bases unmatched. Germline lookup yields CDR1 SGHVS and CDR2 FQNEAQ. This CDR3 is 15 amino acids long. Division of CD4+ cells produced a CD45RA+ naive subset and a CD45RA-negative memory subset. The data stem from a study of shared clonotypes between healthy human individuals. About the research overall: The donors, a couple of women and a few men, were aged 18 to 49.

Clones were read by immunoSEQ multiplex PCR, and TCRdb kept only the in-frame ones, dropping some. This table has around 720,000 clones, around 73% appearing once. Sequencing was carried out using memory CD4+ T cells sorted from blood. As to subset: CD45RA-negative fraction. This sequence originates from a woman between 25 and 40 years old in good health. The V call is TRBV7-8, the J call TRBJ1-2; TRBD1 aligns across 7 bases. The CDR3 DNA reads as TGTGCCAGCAGCTTAGCGCCAGAGGGGGCCCATGGCTACACCTTC. The encoded protein is CASSLAPEGAHGYTF.